Presented here are 32 T cell receptor beta chains from one specimen sequenced in a study of T-cell reconstitution after alpha-beta-depleted transplantation in children. A TCRbeta library incorporating unique molecular identifiers was prepared. MiXCR was run by TCRdb on the PCR reads, yielding one entry per CDR3 protein. The top ten clones hold 23% of a sample with hundreds of thousands of distinct CDR3 sequences, approximately 10% of them seen once. The sample in question was peripheral blood, obtained 180 days after TCRalphabeta/CD19-depleted stem cell transplant. The origin of the receptors is a male patient between 2 and 15 years old who had a stem cell transplant for chronic granulomatous disease, so the T cells may come from the graft donor.

The sample holds many counts of this clonotype. J is TRBJ2-5 and V is TRBV10-3, with D unresolved. The germline V and J ends were trimmed by 2 bases and 2 bases, with 9 bases remaining between them. Looked up from germline, CDR1 is ENHRY and CDR2 is SYGVKD. The CDR3 totals 14 residues. The CDR3 coding sequence is TGTGCCATCAGTGAGCTGCACTCACAAGAGACCCAGTACTTC. Translated: CAISELHSQETQYF.

The sample holds many counts of this clonotype. The gene calls are TRBV20-1 and TRBJ2-7; 10 bases match TRBD1. J was trimmed by 1 base and V by 5 bases; bases with no gene match: 2. The CDR3 runs to 13 residues. Per germline, CDR1 DFQATT and CDR2 SNEGSKA (reference sequence). The CDR3 bases are TGCAGTGCTTGGACAGGGGGTTCCTACGAGCAGTACTTC. Translated: CSAWTGGSYEQYF.

There are many counts of this clonotype. The rearrangement uses TRBV3-1 and TRBJ2-4, with unresolved D. Per germline, CDR1 LGHDT and CDR2 YNNKEL (reference sequence). Trimming took 3 bases from V and 6 from J, leaving 15 bases between them. The CDR3 runs to 15 residues. In DNA form, the CDR3 reads TGTGCCAGCAGCCATTGGGGTCGAGAGGTAAACATTCAGTACTTC. Encoded protein: CASSHWGREVNIQYF.

This clonotype was observed many times. The CDR3 spells CSGTSAYNEQFF. For the CDR3, the DNA is TGCAGCGGGACTAGCGCTTACAATGAGCAGTTCTTC. The V gene is TRBV29-1, the J gene TRBJ2-1; the match to TRBD2 covers 9 bases. The CDR3 runs 12 residues. Germline CDR1 reads SQVTM; CDR2 reads ANQGSEA. Trimming removed 7 bases from V and 4 bases from J; junction bases left unmatched: 2.

This clonotype showed up many times. This chain links TRBV7-9 with TRBJ1-1; D perhaps matches TRBD1 (5 bases). V lost 5 bases and J lost 10, with 17 bases in between. This CDR3 spans 13 amino acids. Germline loops: CDR1 SEHNR, CDR2 FQNEAQ (reference sequence). In nucleotides, the CDR3 is TGTGCCAGCAGCCCTAAGGAGGGGCGCGGAGCTTTCTTT. Its translation is CASSPKEGRGAFF. The variable domain in full, completed from reference TRBV7-9 and TRBJ1-1, reads DTGVSQNPRHKITKRGQNVTFRCDPISEHNRLYWYRQTLGQGPEFLTYFQNEAQLEKSRLLSDRFSAERPKGSFSTLEIQRTEQGDSAMYLCASSPKEGRGAFFGQGTRLTVV.

The sample holds many counts of this clonotype. This sequence joins TRBV5-1 and TRBJ1-2, with a weak D call TRBD1 (5 bases). Germline V gene lookup returns CDR1 SGHRS and CDR2 YFSETQ. The V end lost 4 bases, the J end lost 2 bases, and 12 bases lay between the germline ends. The CDR3 is made up of 14 amino acids. The CDR3 spells CASSEGPGNYGYTF. The CDR3 DNA is TGCGCCAGCAGCGAAGGACCAGGGAACTATGGCTACACCTTC. Full variable domain (outside the CDR3, taken from reference TRBV5-1 and TRBJ1-2): KAGVTQTPRYLIKTRGQQVTLSCSPISGHRSVSWYQQTPGQGLQFLFEYFSETQRNKGNFPGRFSGRQFSNSRSEMNVSTLELGDSALYLCASSEGPGNYGYTFGSGTRLTVV.

This clonotype has ten or more counts. V is TRBV12-3 or TRBV12-4 and J is TRBJ2-7; maybe TRBD1 (5 bases). V lost 1 base, J lost 5 bases, and 9 bases lay in between. The CDR3 consists of 13 residues. CDR3 amino acids: CASSLGAGNEQYF. The CDR3 bases are TGTGCCAGCAGTTTAGGGGCAGGGAACGAGCAGTACTTC.

The sample holds many counts of this clonotype. The CDR3, as DNA: TGTGCCAGCAGCCCGAGCTGGAGACCAGGGGATACGCAGTATTTT. Translated, it gives CASSPSWRPGDTQYF. The rearrangement uses TRBV7-9 and TRBJ2-3; D perhaps matches TRBD1 (5 bases). The CDR3 length is 15 residues. Germline V gene lookup returns CDR1 SEHNR and CDR2 FQNEAQ (reference sequence). Trimming cost V 5 bases and J 6 bases, with 18 bases left between them.

The sample holds many counts of this clonotype. V and J are TRBV9 and TRBJ2-5, with TRBD2 identical over 9 bases. V lost 4 bases, J lost 3 bases, and 1 base stayed unmatched. The CDR3 loop spans 13 amino acids. CDR1 and CDR2 from the germline V gene are SGDLS and YYNGEE. The CDR3 sequence is CASSPSGEETQYF. CDR3 in DNA: TGTGCCAGCAGCCCTAGCGGGGAAGAGACCCAGTACTTC.

This clonotype has a count of ten or more. This chain joins TRBV27 and TRBJ2-5; D might be TRBD1 or TRBD2, each matching 5 bases. This CDR3 is 15 amino acids long. Germline CDR1 MNHEY, CDR2 SMNVEV (reference sequence). V lost 2 bases and J 1 base, leaving 11 bases between the germline ends. The CDR3 region is CASSLLGTPQETQYF. The DNA for the CDR3 is TGTGCCAGCAGTTTACTCGGGACCCCCCAAGAGACCCAGTACTTC.

V gene TRBV28 combines with J gene TRBJ1-2; D is ambiguous. Germline V gene data show CDR1 as MDHEN and CDR2 as SYDVKM. The CDR3 length is 11 residues. V was cut by 2 bases and J by 13 bases, with 11 bases left in between. CDR3 sequence (DNA): TGTGCCAGCAGTTTAGGACCTGCGGCCACCTTC. Translating gives CASSLGPAATF.

This clonotype was observed many times. CDR3 amino acids: CASSAGAGRGTDTQYF. CDR3 in DNA: TGTGCCAGCAGCGCGGGGGCAGGACGGGGCACAGATACGCAGTATTTT. The J gene is TRBJ2-3, the V gene TRBV7-6, with D maybe TRBD2 (7 bases). The CDR3 consists of 16 residues. The germline CDR1 and CDR2 sequences are SGHVS and FNYEAQ. V was shortened by 5 bases and J by 1 base, with 16 bases between the two germline ends.

This clonotype has at least ten counts. The chain carries TRBV5-1 and TRBJ2-5; D is tentatively TRBD1 or TRBD2 (6 bases each). Germline V gene data show CDR1 as SGHRS and CDR2 as YFSETQ. Trimming left V 3 bases short and J 4 bases short, with 13 bases between. The CDR3 sequence is 14 residues long. The CDR3 is CASSSGAIGETQYF. The CDR3 nucleotides are TGCGCCAGCAGCTCGGGGGCGATTGGAGAGACCCAGTACTTC.

This clonotype came up many times. V and J are TRBV5-1 and TRBJ2-1; 9 bases are shared with TRBD2. This CDR3 region has 16 residues. V lost 0 bases to trimming and J lost 2 bases; unmatched junction nucleotides: 3. The V gene's germline CDR1 is SGHRS and CDR2 YFSETQ. Written as DNA, the CDR3 is TGCGCCAGCAGCTTGGATGGCGGGAGGGCCTACAATGAGCAGTTCTTC. Amino acids: CASSLDGGRAYNEQFF.

Ten or more counts support this clonotype. The V call is TRBV7-2, the J call TRBJ2-1; 12 positions match TRBD2. The CDR3 loop spans 17 amino acids. Trimming removed 1 base from V and 3 bases from J; junction bases left unmatched: 4. Looked up from germline, CDR1 is SGHTA and CDR2 is FQGNSA. The CDR3 is CASSLVTSGSIYNEQFF. In nucleotides, the CDR3 is TGTGCCAGCAGCTTAGTGACTAGCGGGAGTATCTACAATGAGCAGTTCTTC.

The gene calls are TRBV5-4 and TRBJ2-1; 8 bases agree with TRBD2. J lost 4 bases, V lost 4 bases, and 10 bases had no gene match. Germline V gene lookup returns CDR1 SGHNT and CDR2 YYREEE (reference sequence). The CDR3 consists of 16 residues. The CDR3, as DNA: TGTGCCAGCAGCCTTAGCGGGGCTGACCCTTACAATGAGCAGTTCTTC. It is translated as CASSLSGADPYNEQFF.

Many counts were recorded for this clonotype. This chain connects TRBV12-3 or TRBV12-4 to TRBJ2-7, with a possible D match to TRBD2 (5 bases). V dropped 6 bases and J dropped 3 bases, with 18 bases sitting between them. The CDR3 runs 15 residues. The CDR3 DNA follows: TGTGCCAGCAGGAAAACCCCAGGAGGCGACTACGAGCAGTACTTC. It is translated as CASRKTPGGDYEQYF.

This clonotype was counted many times. This sequence joins TRBV11-2 and TRBJ1-6, with D maybe TRBD1 (5 bases). The CDR3 has 15 residues. The V end was cut by 0 bases, the J end by 9 bases, with 12 bases between. Germline values: CDR1 SGHAT, CDR2 FQNNGV. This chain's CDR3 is CASSLEGTRGSPLHF. CDR3 in DNA: TGTGCCAGCAGCTTAGAGGGGACCCGGGGTTCACCCCTCCACTTT.

The sample holds many counts of this clonotype. This sequence joins TRBV20-1 and TRBJ2-7; D is undetermined. The length of the CDR3 is 14 residues. Trimming cost V 2 bases and J 0 bases, with 11 bases left between them. Germline values: CDR1 DFQATT, CDR2 SNEGSKA (reference sequence). The DNA for the CDR3 is TGCAGTGCTAGAAACCCCCCGAGCTCCTACGAGCAGTACTTC. Translated, it gives CSARNPPSSYEQYF.

Regarding this clonotype: A read error may explain this, as a much larger clone is one base away. V gene TRBV7-8 combines with J gene TRBJ2-7; 7 nucleotides line up with TRBD2. The CDR3 runs to 15 residues. Trimming removed 5 bases from V and 0 bases from J; junction bases left unmatched: 7. Germline V gene lookup returns CDR1 SGHVS and CDR2 FQNEAQ. DNA of the CDR3: TGTGCCAGCAGCGGGGGGGTACTGAGCTCCTACGAGCAGTACTTC. This encodes CASSGGVLSSYEQYF.

This clonotype was seen repeatedly, ten times or more. The chain uses TRBV4-2 and TRBJ2-5, with TRBD2 matching 10 bases. Per germline, CDR1 LGHNA and CDR2 YNFKEQ. The CDR3 sequence is 17 residues long. J was trimmed by 2 bases and V by 2 bases; bases with no gene match: 8. The chain's CDR3 is CASSQRLAGPVQETQYF. The CDR3 bases are TGTGCCAGCAGCCAAAGACTAGCGGGTCCAGTTCAAGAGACCCAGTACTTC.

This clonotype occurred many times. The chain couples TRBV20-1 to TRBJ2-7, with 14 nucleotides matching TRBD2. V dropped 6 bases and J dropped 1; count of bases not matched to a gene: 2. The germline CDR1 and CDR2 sequences are DFQATT and SNEGSKA (reference sequence). CDR3 length: 14 residues. The CDR3 loop reads CSARTSGGSYEQYF. The CDR3 coding sequence is TGCAGTGCGCGGACTAGCGGGGGGTCCTACGAGCAGTACTTC.

As concerns this clonotype: This may come from a read error, since a much larger clone is one base off. J is TRBJ1-1 and V is TRBV20-1; 7 bases line up with TRBD1. Germline V gives CDR1 DFQATT, CDR2 SNEGSKA (reference sequence). The CDR3 is 13 amino acids. V lost 4 bases, J lost 0 bases, and 2 bases stayed unmatched. CDR3 loop: CSANGQVNTEAFF. In DNA form, the CDR3 reads TGCAGTGCTAACGGACAGGTGAACACTGAAGCTTTCTTT.

This clonotype came up a few times. This chain connects TRBV4-1 to TRBJ2-3; 9 bases align to TRBD2. Germline V CDR1 and CDR2: MGHRA, YSYEKL. J gave up 4 bases and V 1 base, and 3 bases lay outside the gene matches. CDR3 size: 15 residues. This CDR3 is CASSQVAGVSDTQYF. CDR3 coding DNA: TGCGCCAGCAGCCAAGTAGCGGGAGTCTCAGATACGCAGTATTTT.

This clonotype was recorded at least ten times. The CDR3 DNA is TGTGCCAGCACCTCCCGAAAAGGTGGCGAGCAGTACTTC. Its protein product is CASTSRKGGEQYF. V usage is TRBV7-8 and J usage is TRBJ2-7; D call uncertain. The germline V gene has CDR1 SGHVS and CDR2 FQNEAQ. The V end lost 7 bases, the J end lost 6 bases, and 16 bases lay between the germline ends. The CDR3 totals 13 residues.

Ten or more counts support this clonotype. This chain links TRBV12-3 or TRBV12-4 with TRBJ2-7; D may be TRBD1 (6 bases). Between the trimmed V and J ends, which lost 3 bases and 3 bases, there was a span of 12 bases. The CDR3 has 14 residues. The CDR3 DNA reads as TGTGCCAGCAGTTTTCAAACAGGGATCTACGAGCAGTACTTC. Protein product: CASSFQTGIYEQYF.

This clonotype occurred many times. The chain couples TRBV20-1 to TRBJ2-1; TRBD2 is a possible D gene (6 bases). CDR1 and CDR2 (germline): DFQATT, SNEGSKA (reference sequence). V shed 3 bases and J shed 4 bases, with 16 bases lying between them. This CDR3 region has 15 residues. In DNA form, the CDR3 reads TGCAGTGCTAGTTTGCGGGGCCGGAAATACAATGAGCAGTTCTTC. Its protein is CSASLRGRKYNEQFF.

This clonotype was picked up many times. The V and J genes are TRBV6-1 and TRBJ2-7, with D tentatively TRBD2 (7 bases). The germline V gene has CDR1 MNHNS and CDR2 SASEGT. The CDR3 extends over 15 amino acids. V lost 5 bases and J lost 3, with 17 bases in between. The CDR3 DNA reads TGTGCCAGCAGTCTGGGGGCGGGGGTCGACTACGAGCAGTACTTC. Residues: CASSLGAGVDYEQYF.

This clonotype was detected many times. Here the CDR3 DNA reads TGCGCCAGCAGCTTGAAACAGGGCCCCAATGAGCAGTTCTTC. Amino acid sequence: CASSLKQGPNEQFF. The chain combines TRBV5-1 with TRBJ2-1; D may be TRBD1 (6 bases). There are 14 residues in the CDR3. Germline assignment: CDR1 SGHRS and CDR2 YFSETQ. V gave up 1 base and J gave up 6 bases, with 11 bases separating them.

This clonotype was seen at least ten times. The chain carries TRBV4-1 and TRBJ2-7; D gene uncertain. This CDR3 is built from 13 residues. The V end was cut by 4 bases, the J end by 3 bases, with 10 bases between. CDR1 MGHRA and CDR2 YSYEKL come from the germline V gene. The CDR3 sequence is CASSRKVDYEQYF. The CDR3 DNA reads TGCGCCAGCAGCCGGAAAGTAGACTACGAGCAGTACTTC.

V and J are TRBV5-4 and TRBJ2-5, with 8 nucleotides matching TRBD2. The junction had 6 bases not matched to a gene; V was cut back by 0 bases and J by 5 bases. CDR3 length: 15 residues. Germline CDR1 SGHNT, CDR2 YYREEE (reference sequence). The CDR3 loop reads CASSLGSAGAETQYF. The CDR3 DNA sequence: TGTGCCAGCAGCTTGGGATCAGCGGGAGCTGAGACCCAGTACTTC. Full variable domain (missing parts from reference TRBV5-4 and TRBJ2-5): ETGVTQSPTHLIKTRGQQVTLRCSSQSGHNTVSWYQQALGQGPQFIFQYYREEENGRGNFPPRFSGLQFPNYSSELNVNALELDDSALYLCASSLGSAGAETQYFGPGTRLLVL.

In its sample, this clonotype was seen a few times. The rearrangement links TRBV6-5 to TRBJ2-7; the match to TRBD2 covers 9 bases. CDR3 length equals 15 residues. V lost 0 bases and J lost 3; bases outside the gene matches: 3. CDR1 is MNHEY, CDR2 SVGAGI, per germline. CDR3 in DNA: TGTGCCAGCAGTTACTCGGTTAGCGGGAGCTACGAGCAGTACTTC. Encoded protein: CASSYSVSGSYEQYF.